This entry lists 28 T cell receptor beta chains sequenced from one sample in a study of cytomegalovirus exposure and HLA in healthy donors. TCRdb keeps only in-frame clones here, not all; method: immunoSEQ multiplex PCR. The sample lists about 160,000 clones, approximately 96% occurring once. The sample was PBMCs. These receptors were collected from a woman aged 18-35 years in good health and CMV-seronegative.

The rearrangement uses TRBV30 and TRBJ2-7; possibly TRBD1 for D (6 bases). Germline assignment: CDR1 GTSNPN and CDR2 SVGIG (reference sequence). The CDR3 is 14 amino acids. V lost 5 bases, J lost 0 bases, and 14 bases lay in between. The DNA of the CDR3 is TGTGCCTGGGCGGACTTGGACAGCTCCTACGAGCAGTACTTC. This codes for CAWADLDSSYEQYF.

The chain has TRBV19 and TRBJ1-1; D uncertain. The V gene lost 7 bases and the J gene lost 2 bases, with 11 bases spanning the gap. Germline lookup yields CDR1 LNHDA and CDR2 SQIVND (reference sequence). The CDR3 is 13 residues long. The CDR3 is CASNRPGNTEAFF. DNA of the CDR3: TGTGCCAGTAATCGTCCAGGTAACACTGAAGCTTTCTTT.

This clone was seen a single time. The chain combines TRBV9 with TRBJ1-1; 7 bases map to TRBD1. Germline V gene lookup returns CDR1 SGDLS and CDR2 YYNGEE. The length of the CDR3 is 13 residues. The junction had 4 bases not matched to a gene; V was cut back by 4 bases and J by 4 bases. CDR3 in amino acids: CASSPGGSTEAFF. CDR3 nucleotides: TGTGCCAGCAGCCCAGGGGGGAGCACTGAAGCTTTCTTT. The entire variable domain, with the rest obtained from reference TRBV9 and TRBJ1-1, is as follows: DSGVTQTPKHLITATGQRVTLRCSPRSGDLSVYWYQQSLDQGLQFLIQYYNGEERAKGNILERFSAQQFPDLHSELNLSSLELGDSALYFCASSPGGSTEAFFGQGTRLTVV.

The gene calls are TRBV25-1 and TRBJ1-5; D gene uncertain. CDR1 MGHDK and CDR2 SYGVNS come from the germline V gene. The CDR3 sequence is 13 residues long. Between the trimmed V and J ends, which lost 4 bases and 3 bases, there was a span of 7 bases. The CDR3 DNA is TGTGCCAGCAGTGGCAGCGTCAATCAGCCCCAGCATTTT. Amino acid sequence: CASSGSVNQPQHF.

This clone was detected only once. J is TRBJ2-2 and V is TRBV10-3, with 14 bases identical to TRBD2. The germline V gene has CDR1 ENHRY and CDR2 SYGVKD. With 4 bases clipped from V and 0 bases from J, the junction kept 10 bases outside the gene matches. The CDR3 runs 20 residues. The CDR3 region is CAISGAIGLAGGANTGELFF. In nucleotides, the CDR3 is TGTGCCATCAGTGGGGCCATTGGACTAGCGGGGGGCGCGAACACCGGGGAGCTGTTTTTT.

V and J are TRBV11-2 and TRBJ1-2; D perhaps matches TRBD1 (5 bases). The V gene lost 1 base and the J gene lost 6 bases, with 15 bases spanning the gap. Germline V gene sequence: CDR1 SGHAT, CDR2 FQNNGV. This CDR3 is 15 amino acids long. CDR3 protein: CASSLVGGKSDGYTF. The DNA for the CDR3 is TGTGCCAGCAGCTTAGTCGGGGGAAAGAGCGATGGCTACACCTTC.

The V gene is TRBV5-1, the J gene TRBJ2-7; D might be TRBD2 (6 bases). CDR3 length: 14 residues. Trimming took 5 bases from V and 6 from J, leaving 18 bases between them. Germline V lookup: CDR1 SGHRS, CDR2 YFSETQ. Here the CDR3 reads CASSVEGRSGEQYF. The DNA for the CDR3 is TGCGCCAGCAGTGTGGAGGGGCGATCAGGCGAGCAGTACTTC.

The chain couples TRBV7-8 to TRBJ1-4; D remains ambiguous. V lost 2 bases, J lost 3 bases, and 10 bases lay in between. From germline, CDR1 is SGHVS and CDR2 FQNEAQ. CDR3 length: 15 residues. CDR3 protein: CASSLSLRANEKLFF. CDR3 sequence (DNA): TGTGCCAGCAGCTTAAGTCTGAGGGCTAATGAAAAACTGTTTTTT.

The rearrangement joins TRBV7-2 to TRBJ2-1; 8 bases map to TRBD1. The CDR3 is 16 amino acids. Germline CDR1 SGHTA, CDR2 FQGNSA. The junction had 8 bases not matched to a gene; V was cut back by 5 bases and J by 2 bases. CDR3 amino acids: CASSPGTGRTYNEQFF. The CDR3 coding sequence is TGTGCCAGCAGCCCAGGGACAGGACGCACCTACAATGAGCAGTTCTTC.

In this sample, this clone turned up once. V and J are TRBV12-5 and TRBJ2-7, with D tentatively TRBD2 (5 bases). CDR1 is LGHNT, CDR2 FRNRAP, per germline. The CDR3 loop spans 18 amino acids. The V and J ends lost 9 bases and 4 bases respectively, with 31 bases between them. The CDR3: CARTRRWTQFVGVYEQYF. CDR3 DNA: TGTGCTAGGACCCGCCGGTGGACTCAATTCGTCGGGGTATACGAGCAGTACTTC.

The chain combines TRBV11-2 with TRBJ2-2; 7 bases line up with TRBD2. Germline V lookup: CDR1 SGHAT, CDR2 FQNNGV. The CDR3 runs to 15 residues. Germline trimming cut 3 bases from V and 6 bases from J; bases unmatched to any gene: 7. CDR3 region: CASSFSGGYAGELFF. The CDR3 DNA is TGTGCCAGCAGCTTTTCGGGGGGATACGCCGGGGAGCTGTTTTTT.

The chain joins TRBV7-2 to TRBJ1-1; 10 nucleotides line up with TRBD1. The CDR3 spans 16 residues. V gave up 5 bases and J gave up 7 bases; unmatched junction bases: 13. Germline values: CDR1 SGHTA, CDR2 FQGNSA. In DNA form, the CDR3 reads TGTGCCAGCAGCCCTGCCGAGACAGGGGGCGTGTTTGAAGCTTTCTTT. It specifies CASSPAETGGVFEAFF.

The table lists this clone with a count of one. V usage is TRBV7-9 and J usage is TRBJ2-7; 8 positions agree with TRBD1. Germline CDR1 SEHNR, CDR2 FQNEAQ (reference sequence). V shed 5 bases, J shed 10 bases, and the junction held 16 bases outside the gene matches. This CDR3 comprises 15 residues. CDR3 coding DNA: TGTGCCAGCAGCCCACCCGGGGACAGGTCTAGTCCCCAGTACTTC. Its protein product is CASSPPGDRSSPQYF.

This chain links TRBV18 with TRBJ1-2, with 8 bases that match TRBD1. Trimming took 6 bases from V and 4 from J; bases not matched to a gene: 13. This CDR3 contains 16 residues. Germline V CDR1 and CDR2: KGHSH, LQKENI. CDR3: CASSPTPGGPFYGYTF. In nucleotides, the CDR3 is TGTGCCAGCTCGCCGACCCCAGGGGGCCCTTTCTATGGCTACACCTTC.

The V and J genes are TRBV14 and TRBJ2-2, with 7 nucleotides matching TRBD2. This CDR3 contains 17 residues. Germline-derived CDR1 and CDR2 are SGHDN and FVKESK. The junction had 11 bases not matched to a gene; V was cut back by 0 bases and J by 7 bases. CDR3 bases: TGTGCCAGCAGCCAAGATCATATAAGCGGGGTGTTCGGGGAGCTGTTTTTT. As protein: CASSQDHISGVFGELFF.

J is TRBJ1-1 and V is TRBV4-1, with unresolved D. V was trimmed by 1 base and J by 0 bases, leaving 9 bases between them. CDR1 is MGHRA, CDR2 YSYEKL, per germline. This CDR3 is 15 amino acids long. CDR3 in DNA: TGCGCCAGCAGCCAAGGATACAGCATGAACACTGAAGCTTTCTTT. Amino acids: CASSQGYSMNTEAFF.

V is TRBV14 and J is TRBJ2-3; a possible D gene is TRBD2 (6 bases). CDR3 length: 16 amino acids. The V gene's germline CDR1 is SGHDN and CDR2 FVKESK. V lost 0 bases to trimming and J lost 1 base, with 11 bases between them. CDR3 loop: CASSQDSGRRTDTQYF. CDR3 sequence (DNA): TGTGCCAGCAGCCAAGATTCAGGGAGGCGCACAGATACGCAGTATTTT.

CDR3 coding DNA: TGTGCCAGCACCCAGGGAGGTATGAACACTGAAGCTTTCTTT. Its protein is CASTQGGMNTEAFF. J is TRBJ1-1 and V is TRBV7-9, with D maybe TRBD1 (5 bases). The V and J ends lost 7 bases and 0 bases respectively, with 12 bases between them. This CDR3 spans 14 amino acids. CDR1 is SEHNR, CDR2 FQNEAQ, per germline (reference sequence).

The rearrangement uses TRBV9 and TRBJ2-5, with D tentatively TRBD2 (6 bases). Germline lookup yields CDR1 SGDLS and CDR2 YYNGEE. V shed 0 bases and J shed 5 bases, with 17 bases lying between them. CDR3 length equals 16 residues. Here the CDR3 DNA reads TGTGCCAGCAGCGTAGGGGTGCGGGATAGGATGGAGACCCAGTACTTC. It yields the protein CASSVGVRDRMETQYF.

The chain recombines TRBV15 with TRBJ2-1, with 8 bases identical to TRBD2. Unmatched junction bases numbered 16, after V lost 5 bases and J lost 7 bases. The CDR3 has 17 residues. Germline V lookup: CDR1 LNHNV, CDR2 YYDKDF (reference sequence). CDR3 region: CATSDPSAGGAGNEQFF. In DNA, the CDR3 is TGTGCCACCAGCGACCCCTCGGCGGGGGGCGCGGGGAATGAGCAGTTCTTC.

The rearrangement links TRBV6-5 to TRBJ2-7, with TRBD2 as a possible D gene (6 bases). V lost 5 bases, J lost 3 bases, and 11 bases lay in between. The CDR3 covers 13 residues. CDR1 and CDR2 from the germline V gene are MNHEY and SVGAGI. Here the CDR3 reads CASSQGGSYEQYF. CDR3 DNA sequence: TGTGCCAGCAGTCAGGGAGGAAGCTACGAGCAGTACTTC.

The chain couples TRBV5-1 to TRBJ1-2; D possibly corresponds to TRBD1 (6 bases). The germline CDR1 and CDR2 sequences are SGHRS and YFSETQ. CDR3 length: 15 amino acids. The V end lost 3 bases, the J end lost 7 bases, and 19 bases lay between the germline ends. Here the CDR3 reads CASSYGQLFEGGYTF. In DNA form, the CDR3 reads TGCGCCAGCAGCTATGGACAGCTTTTTGAGGGTGGCTACACCTTC.

The rearrangement joins TRBV7-8 to TRBJ2-2; tentative D call: TRBD1 (5 bases). This CDR3 has 16 residues. The V gene lost 3 bases and the J gene lost 4 bases, with 15 bases spanning the gap. Germline V lookup: CDR1 SGHVS, CDR2 FQNEAQ. CDR3 DNA sequence: TGTGCCAGCAGCTTGAGACCCGAAGGGGCCACCGGGGAGCTGTTTTTT. It translates to CASSLRPEGATGELFF.

J is TRBJ2-1 and V is TRBV7-2; 7 nucleotides match TRBD2. The germline CDR1 and CDR2 sequences are SGHTA and FQGNSA. After removal of 3 bases from V and 9 bases from J, the junction contained 5 bases not matched to a gene. This CDR3 contains 13 residues. The CDR3 DNA reads as TGTGCCAGCAGCTTCCCTAGGGAGGGTGAGCAGTTCTTC. This gives the protein CASSFPREGEQFF.

The chain has TRBV7-2 and TRBJ2-5; maybe TRBD2 (5 bases). Germline CDR1 reads SGHTA; CDR2 reads FQGNSA. The V end lost 7 bases, the J end lost 1 base, and 13 bases lay between the germline ends. CDR3 length: 14 amino acids. Here the CDR3 DNA reads TGTGCCAGCACCACCCAGCGGCCCCAAGAGACCCAGTACTTC. The encoded protein is CASTTQRPQETQYF. The entire variable domain, with the rest obtained from reference TRBV7-2 and TRBJ2-5, is as follows: GAGVSQSPSNKVTEKGKDVELRCDPISGHTALYWYRQSLGQGLEFLIYFQGNSAPDKSGLPSDRFSAERTGGSVSTLTIQRTQQEDSAVYLCASTTQRPQETQYFGPGTRLLVL.

V gene TRBV7-3 combines with J gene TRBJ2-3; 9 bases map to TRBD2. V lost 2 bases and J lost 2; bases outside the gene matches: 8. CDR1 is SGHTA and CDR2 is FQGTGA in the germline V gene. This CDR3 is 17 amino acids long. CDR3 residues: CASSLWGAGGPTDTQYF. CDR3 in DNA: TGTGCCAGCAGCTTATGGGGCGCGGGGGGGCCCACAGATACGCAGTATTTT.

The chain joins TRBV12-5 to TRBJ1-6, with 8 bases matching TRBD1. There are 14 residues in the CDR3. Trimming took 6 bases from V and 6 from J; bases not matched to a gene: 4. In germline, CDR1 is LGHNT, CDR2 FRNRAP. For the CDR3, the DNA is TGTGCTAGTGGCCCTGACAGGGGTAATTCACCCCTCCACTTT. It specifies CASGPDRGNSPLHF. The entire variable domain, with the rest obtained from reference TRBV12-5 and TRBJ1-6, is as follows: DARVTQTPRHKVTEMGQEVTMRCQPILGHNTVFWYRQTMMQGLELLAYFRNRAPLDDSGMPKDRFSAEMPDATLATLKIQPSEPRDSAVYFCASGPDRGNSPLHFGNGTRLTVT.

The chain joins TRBV18 to TRBJ2-7; 12 nucleotides match TRBD1. V gave up 3 bases and J gave up 4 bases; unmatched junction bases: 4. The germline V gene encodes CDR1 KGHSH and CDR2 LQKENI. The CDR3 length is 15 residues. The CDR3 protein is CASSPGTGGVYEQYF. The CDR3 DNA reads as TGTGCCAGCTCACCTGGGACAGGGGGCGTTTACGAGCAGTACTTC.